The 24 T cell receptor beta chains listed next were all sequenced from one sample in a study of blood T cell repertoires in COVID-19. Libraries were prepared by immunoSEQ multiplex PCR; TCRdb keeps only in-frame clonotypes and omits some of them. This sample yields about 210,000 clones, of which around nine tenths are seen a single time; about 7% belongs to the top ten. Input material: PBMCs or T cells enriched from blood (not recorded which). The receptors come from a man aged 25 to 45 in a cohort exposed to, infected with or recovered from COVID-19 (not recorded which).

The chain couples TRBV4-1 to TRBJ1-1; D not resolved. CDR1 and CDR2 (germline): MGHRA, YSYEKL. V gave up 1 base and J gave up 6 bases, with 18 bases separating them. CDR3 size: 16 residues. The chain's CDR3 is CASSQATLGLSAEAFF. The CDR3 DNA follows: TGCGCCAGCAGCCAAGCCACCCTTGGACTGAGCGCTGAAGCTTTCTTT.

The rearrangement uses TRBV4-1 and TRBJ2-3; 8 nucleotides agree with TRBD2. Germline values: CDR1 MGHRA, CDR2 YSYEKL. The trim removed 1 base at V and 4 bases at J, leaving 4 bases unmatched. The length of the CDR3 is 15 residues. In DNA form, the CDR3 reads TGCGCCAGCAGCCAAGGATTAGCGGGACCAGATACGCAGTATTTT. Translated, it gives CASSQGLAGPDTQYF.

V is TRBV5-1 and J is TRBJ2-1; no reliable D call. V was trimmed by 3 bases and J by 3 bases, leaving 10 bases between them. The CDR3 covers 14 residues. Germline values: CDR1 SGHRS, CDR2 YFSETQ. CDR3 sequence (DNA): TGCGCCAGCAGCTACGTATCGAGCTACAATGAGCAGTTCTTC. It is translated as CASSYVSSYNEQFF.

The V call is TRBV11-3, the J call TRBJ1-2; possibly TRBD1 for D (5 bases). Trimming left V 5 bases short and J 7 bases short, with 14 bases between. The CDR3 has 13 residues. The germline CDR1 and CDR2 sequences are SGHNT and YENEEA. CDR3 bases: TGTGCCAGCAGCACAGCGACGGGGGGTGGCTACACCTTC. Protein: CASSTATGGGYTF.

V usage is TRBV18 and J usage is TRBJ1-4, with 7 bases identical to TRBD1. V dropped 5 bases and J dropped 7; count of bases not matched to a gene: 10. The CDR3 loop spans 15 amino acids. Germline-derived CDR1 and CDR2 are KGHSH and LQKENI. The CDR3 nucleotides are TGTGCCAGCTCAAGGTCTGGGACAGATTCTGAAAAACTGTTTTTT. This gives the protein CASSRSGTDSEKLFF. The entire variable domain, with the rest obtained from reference TRBV18 and TRBJ1-4, is as follows: NAGVMQNPRHLVRRRGQEARLRCSPMKGHSHVYWYRQLPEEGLKFMVYLQKENIIDESGMPKERFSAEFPKEGPSILRIQQVVRGDSAAYFCASSRSGTDSEKLFFGSGTQLSVL.

CDR3 residues: CSAAWGQTIYTF. In nucleotides, the CDR3 is TGCAGCGCTGCTTGGGGACAAACTATCTACACCTTC. The rearrangement links TRBV29-1 to TRBJ1-2; a possible D gene is TRBD1 (6 bases). Germline loops: CDR1 SQVTM, CDR2 ANQGSEA. The CDR3 consists of 12 residues. Trimming shortened V by 7 bases and J by 10 bases, and 19 bases separated the two germline ends.

This chain connects TRBV7-3 to TRBJ2-2; D possibly corresponds to TRBD2 (5 bases). From germline, CDR1 is SGHTA and CDR2 FQGTGA. The CDR3 is made up of 14 amino acids. V shed 3 bases and J shed 3 bases, with 8 bases lying between them. CDR3 bases: TGTGCCAGCAGCTTTGGACTTGACACCGGGGAGCTGTTTTTT. Translated, it gives CASSFGLDTGELFF.

This chain connects TRBV29-1 to TRBJ1-1, with 9 bases lining up with TRBD1. The CDR3 totals 10 residues. Germline V gene lookup returns CDR1 SQVTM and CDR2 ANQGSEA. The trim removed 7 bases at V and 12 bases at J, leaving 6 bases unmatched. Here the CDR3 reads CSARDRESFF. CDR3 sequence (DNA): TGCAGCGCCCGGGACAGGGAATCTTTCTTT.

As DNA, the CDR3 is TGTGCCAGTAGTCCTTATACCGGGATCAACTATGGCTACACCTTC. It translates to CASSPYTGINYGYTF. The gene calls are TRBV19 and TRBJ1-2; D gene ambiguous. Looked up from germline, CDR1 is LNHDA and CDR2 is SQIVND (reference sequence). The CDR3 sequence is 15 residues long. Trimming took 5 bases from V and 2 from J, leaving 15 bases between them.

The chain has TRBV7-8 and TRBJ1-4; a weak D match, TRBD1 (5 bases). Trimming removed 1 base from V and 4 bases from J, with 7 bases in between. Per the germline V gene, CDR1 is SGHVS and CDR2 is FQNEAQ. This CDR3 is 14 amino acids long. CDR3 bases: TGTGCCAGCAGCTTAGAACAGGTTAATGAAAAACTGTTTTTT. Its translation: CASSLEQVNEKLFF.

The gene calls are TRBV11-2 and TRBJ2-4, with TRBD1 identical over 9 bases. The germline CDR1 and CDR2 sequences are SGHAT and FQNNGV. The CDR3 totals 17 residues. With V trimmed by 3 bases and J by 3 bases, 9 bases remained unmatched. DNA for the CDR3: TGTGCCAGCAGCTTCGCTACAGGGGGCTACGGCAAAAACATTCAGTACTTC. Encoded protein: CASSFATGGYGKNIQYF.

The rearrangement joins TRBV6-5 to TRBJ2-5, with 12 bases identical to TRBD2. The CDR3 is 13 residues long. V shed 9 bases, J shed 3 bases, and the junction held 2 bases outside the gene matches. The germline V gene encodes CDR1 MNHEY and CDR2 SVGAGI. CDR3 loop: CASRTSGKETQYF. In nucleotides, the CDR3 is TGTGCCAGTCGGACTAGCGGGAAAGAGACCCAGTACTTC.

V is TRBV3-1 (or the pseudogene TRBV3-2) and J is TRBJ2-3, with a weak D call TRBD2 (5 bases). From germline, CDR1 is LGHDT and CDR2 YNNKEL (reference sequence). V was pared by 1 base and J by 2 bases, with 10 bases between. The CDR3 is made up of 15 amino acids. In DNA, the CDR3 is TGTGCCAGCAGCCAAGGAGTCCGGGACACAGATACGCAGTATTTT. Translated: CASSQGVRDTDTQYF.

J is TRBJ2-7 and V is TRBV29-1; the match to TRBD2 covers 14 bases. Trimming at V came to 5 bases and at J to 0 bases, leaving 12 bases not matched to a gene. CDR3 size: 18 residues. The germline CDR1 and CDR2 sequences are SQVTM and ANQGSEA. CDR3 DNA sequence: TGCAGCGTTAGGGGGACCGGGACTAGCGGGAGTCTCTCCTACGAGCAGTACTTC. Protein: CSVRGTGTSGSLSYEQYF.

This clone was observed a handful of times. V usage is TRBV27 and J usage is TRBJ1-5; D may be TRBD1 (5 bases). In germline, CDR1 is MNHEY, CDR2 SMNVEV (reference sequence). V lost 7 bases and J 4 bases, leaving 14 bases between the germline ends. This CDR3 has 14 amino acids. In DNA, the CDR3 is TGTGCCAGCATTAAAGGGGTAGATAATCAGCCCCAGCATTTT. This encodes CASIKGVDNQPQHF.

The V and J genes are TRBV11-3 and TRBJ2-3; D ambiguous. Germline V gene data show CDR1 as SGHNT and CDR2 as YENEEA. V gave up 5 bases and J gave up 6 bases, with 12 bases separating them. The CDR3 totals 13 residues. CDR3 DNA: TGTGCCAGCAGCCCCCGCCAGGCCGATACGCAGTATTTT. Residues: CASSPRQADTQYF.

V is TRBV19 and J is TRBJ2-7; 7 positions match TRBD1. Trimming cost V 4 bases and J 2 bases; bases outside gene matches: 5. The CDR3 is 14 amino acids. Per the germline V gene, CDR1 is LNHDA and CDR2 is SQIVND (reference sequence). In DNA, the CDR3 is TGTGCCAGTAGTAGGGGACAGAGACCCTACGAGCAGTACTTC. Amino acids: CASSRGQRPYEQYF.

The chain uses TRBV7-3 and TRBJ1-2; 7 bases align to TRBD1. CDR1 is SGHTA and CDR2 is FQGTGA in the germline V gene. V lost 7 bases and J lost 4; bases outside the gene matches: 9. The CDR3 is 14 amino acids. This CDR3 reads CASKRQGSGYGYTF. In DNA form, the CDR3 reads TGTGCCAGCAAACGACAGGGCTCTGGCTATGGCTACACCTTC.

The J gene is TRBJ2-7, the V gene TRBV4-1, with no clear D. The CDR3 is made up of 17 amino acids. Germline lookup yields CDR1 MGHRA and CDR2 YSYEKL. Trimming took 0 bases from V and 2 from J, leaving 17 bases between them. The CDR3 here is CASSQDPSRSPTYEQYF. CDR3 nucleotides: TGCGCCAGCAGCCAAGATCCCTCTAGATCCCCCACCTACGAGCAGTACTTC.

DNA for the CDR3: TGTGCCAGCAGCGAGGACAGGGGGCGGAAACTCTATGGCTACACCTTC. It is translated as CASSEDRGRKLYGYTF. This rearrangement joins TRBV5-4 to TRBJ1-2; 11 bases map to TRBD1. The V gene's germline CDR1 is SGHNT and CDR2 YYREEE (reference sequence). V shed 4 bases, J shed 4 bases, and the junction held 9 bases outside the gene matches. The CDR3 is 16 residues long.

The gene calls are TRBV11-2 and TRBJ2-5; D may be TRBD1 (5 bases). V lost 3 bases and J lost 2, with 10 bases in between. From germline, CDR1 is SGHAT and CDR2 FQNNGV. CDR3 length equals 14 residues. CDR3 loop: CASSFSSGQETQYF. CDR3 DNA sequence: TGTGCCAGCAGCTTTAGTTCAGGGCAAGAGACCCAGTACTTC.

V and J are TRBV24-1 and TRBJ1-2, with a tentative D call TRBD1 (6 bases). V was trimmed by 5 bases and J by 4 bases, leaving 25 bases between them. The CDR3 contains 18 residues. Germline V gene lookup returns CDR1 KGHDR and CDR2 SFDVKD. The CDR3 coding sequence is TGTGCCACCAGTGGTAGGACAGAGCAGAGGGATGGGAGCTATGGCTACACCTTC. Translation: CATSGRTEQRDGSYGYTF.

The chain is built from TRBV27 and TRBJ1-1; D not certain. Germline V lookup: CDR1 MNHEY, CDR2 SMNVEV (reference sequence). The CDR3 extends over 13 amino acids. The ends were cut back, 4 bases at V and 2 bases at J, with 8 bases in the middle. Here the CDR3 reads CASSSYVNTEAFF. The DNA of the CDR3 is TGTGCCAGCAGTTCCTACGTTAACACTGAAGCTTTCTTT.

The chain carries TRBV11-2 and TRBJ1-1; D not resolved. The germline V gene encodes CDR1 SGHAT and CDR2 FQNNGV. With 5 bases removed from V and 4 bases from J, the gap between germline ends came to 20 bases. The CDR3 totals 16 residues. The CDR3 region has the DNA TGTGCCAGCAGCCCGCCCCGGGGAGGGAATAGCACTGAAGCTTTCTTT. This codes for CASSPPRGGNSTEAFF. The full variable domain, in which reference TRBV11-2 and TRBJ1-1 provide the parts outside the CDR3, is EAGVAQSPRYKIIEKRQSVAFWCNPISGHATLYWYQQILGQGPKLLIQFQNNGVVDDSQLPKDRFSAERLKGVDSTLKIQPAKLEDSAVYLCASSPPRGGNSTEAFFGQGTRLTVV.